This T cell receptor (beta chain) originates from a study of blood T cells in healthy people across ages. The authors ran a second PCR of about 6 to 12 cycles using a sample-barcoded 5' primer and a J-beta primer mix. TCRdb used MiXCR to reprocess the 5' RACE reads, holding one entry per CDR3 protein. The sample contains about 1.4 million distinct CDR3 sequences, roughly 64% of which appear only once. The CDR3 runs 13 residues. The germline V and J ends were trimmed by 1 base and 7 bases, with 8 bases remaining between them. CDR1 and CDR2 from the germline V gene are SGHRS and YFSETQ. The origin of this receptor is a man aged 18-30 years in good health. The source material was blood. The V call is TRBV5-1, the J call TRBJ2-2; no clear D gene. CDR3 protein: CASSLMENGELFF. The CDR3 coding sequence is TGCGCCAGCAGCTTGATGGAGAACGGGGAGCTGTTTTTT.